This T cell receptor beta chain originates from a study of CD8 T cells in ankylosing spondylitis. Study-level results: Both synovial fluid and blood in reactive arthritis had previously been reported to carry some motif variants. What seemed typical of ankylosing spondylitis blood was a TCR beta motif built from about 8 highly homologous variants. Matched ankylosing spondylitis synovial fluid reportedly contained a significantly enriched population of disease-linked clones. The disease-linked clones had a CD8+ phenotype and low blood frequencies.

The V and J ends lost 6 bases and 3 bases, in that order; junction bases with no gene match: 6. The CDR3 loop spans 14 amino acids. Per germline, CDR1 MNHNS and CDR2 SASEGT. The sample holds many counts of this clonotype. Its antigen is not known. It was by quantitative 5'-RACE with molecular barcodes that TCR beta libraries were made. TCRdb fed the 5' RACE reads into MiXCR, producing one record per CDR3 protein. Of about 510,000 distinct CDR3 sequences in the sample, roughly 5.3% were seen once. V and J are TRBV6-1 and TRBJ1-1, with TRBD1 matching over 8 bases. Sequenced material: blood, either unsorted or a sorted T cell fraction (not recorded which). The receptor was derived from a male donor with ankylosing spondylitis. CDR3 residues: CASRRRQGYTEAFF. The CDR3 bases are TGTGCCAGCAGACGCCGACAGGGGTACACTGAAGCTTTCTTT.